This T cell receptor beta chain was sequenced in a study of T cells in Graves' hyperthyroidism and ophthalmopathy. Study overall: The initial diagnosis was the point when peripheral blood was collected, ahead of any treatment.

This clonotype occurred many times. The CDR3 is 14 residues long. Looked up from germline, CDR1 is MNHNS and CDR2 is SASEGT. Deletions cut 8 bases from V and 6 bases from J, with 18 bases between. The CDR3 regions of TCR beta were amplified from RNA transcripts. The study used the HTBI primer set for a first-round RT-PCR of the TCR CDR3. TCRdb fed the multiplex PCR reads into MiXCR, producing one record per CDR3 protein. The sample shows 550,000 to 800,000 distinct CDR3 sequences, 16% of them seen only once. Hyperthyroidism was newly diagnosed in patients aged 18 to 65 (duration under 2 months). The TCR was taken from a man between 18 and 29 years old with Graves' hyperthyroidism. The sample was blood. The chain has TRBV6-1 and TRBJ2-3; D is possibly TRBD1 or TRBD2 (5 bases each). The CDR3 DNA reads TGTGCCAGCGGCTCCGGGACGGCCGTCGATACGCAGTATTTT. Its translation: CASGSGTAVDTQYF.